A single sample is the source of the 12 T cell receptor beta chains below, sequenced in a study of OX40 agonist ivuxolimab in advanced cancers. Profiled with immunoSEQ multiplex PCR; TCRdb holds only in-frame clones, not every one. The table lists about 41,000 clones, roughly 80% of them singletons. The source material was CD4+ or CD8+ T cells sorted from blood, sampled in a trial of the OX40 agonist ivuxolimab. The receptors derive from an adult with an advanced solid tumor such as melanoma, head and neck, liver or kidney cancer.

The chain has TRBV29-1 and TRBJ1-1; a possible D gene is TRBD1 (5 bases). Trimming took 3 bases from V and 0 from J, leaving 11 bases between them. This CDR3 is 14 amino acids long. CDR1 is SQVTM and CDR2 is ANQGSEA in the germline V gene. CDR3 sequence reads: CSVDLTGVNTEAFF. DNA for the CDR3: TGCAGCGTTGACCTTACAGGTGTGAACACTGAAGCTTTCTTT. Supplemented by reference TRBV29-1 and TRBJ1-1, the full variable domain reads SAVISQKPSRDICQRGTSLTIQCQVDSQVTMMFWYRQQPGQSLTLIATANQGSEATYESGFVIDKFPISRPNLTFSTLTVSNMSPEDSSIYLCSVDLTGVNTEAFFGQGTRLTVV.

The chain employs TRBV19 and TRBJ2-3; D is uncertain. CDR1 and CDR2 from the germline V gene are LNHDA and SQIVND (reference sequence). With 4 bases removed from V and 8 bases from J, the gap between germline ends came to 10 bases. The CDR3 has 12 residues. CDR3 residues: CASSTGRFTQYF. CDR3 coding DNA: TGTGCCAGTAGTACAGGACGGTTTACGCAGTATTTT.

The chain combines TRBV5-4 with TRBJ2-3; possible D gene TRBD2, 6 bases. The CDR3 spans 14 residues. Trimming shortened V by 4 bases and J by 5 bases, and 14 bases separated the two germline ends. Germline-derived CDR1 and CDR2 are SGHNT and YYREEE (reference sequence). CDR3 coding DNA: TGTGCCAGCAGCCCGGAGGGGATTAGAGATACGCAGTATTTT. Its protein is CASSPEGIRDTQYF.

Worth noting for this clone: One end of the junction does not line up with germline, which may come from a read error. CDR3 DNA sequence: TGTGCCAGCAGCCTCGGGGTGGAGTCCACCCGGGAGCTGTTTTTT. Translated, it gives CASSLGVESTRELFF. The rearrangement uses TRBV5-4 and TRBJ2-2, with D possibly matching TRBD2 (5 bases). CDR3 length equals 15 residues. In germline, CDR1 is SGHNT, CDR2 YYREEE (reference sequence).

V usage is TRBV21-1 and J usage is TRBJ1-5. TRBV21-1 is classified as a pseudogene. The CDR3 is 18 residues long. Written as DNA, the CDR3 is TGTGCCAGCAGCAAAATCGGGGGGGCAAGGGGCGCAGGTCAGCCCCAGCATTTT. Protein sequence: CASSKIGGARGAGQPQHF.

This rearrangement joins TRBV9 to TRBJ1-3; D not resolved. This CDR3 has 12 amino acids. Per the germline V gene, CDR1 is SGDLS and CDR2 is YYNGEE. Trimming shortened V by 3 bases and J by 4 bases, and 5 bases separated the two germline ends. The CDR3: CASSGAGNTIYF. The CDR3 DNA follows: TGTGCCAGCAGCGGAGCAGGAAACACCATATATTTT.

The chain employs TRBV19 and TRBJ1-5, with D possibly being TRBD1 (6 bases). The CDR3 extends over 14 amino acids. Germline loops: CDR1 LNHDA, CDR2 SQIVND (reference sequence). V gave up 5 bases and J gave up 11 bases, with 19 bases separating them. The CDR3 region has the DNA TGTGCCAGTAGTCCCGGGGACGGGCGGACAGCCCAGCATTTT. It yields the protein CASSPGDGRTAQHF.

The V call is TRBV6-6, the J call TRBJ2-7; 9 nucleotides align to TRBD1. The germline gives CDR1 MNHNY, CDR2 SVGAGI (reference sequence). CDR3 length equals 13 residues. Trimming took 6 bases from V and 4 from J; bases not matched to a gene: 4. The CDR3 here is CASSRQGVYEQYF. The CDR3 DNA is TGTGCCAGCAGCCGACAGGGGGTGTACGAGCAGTACTTC.

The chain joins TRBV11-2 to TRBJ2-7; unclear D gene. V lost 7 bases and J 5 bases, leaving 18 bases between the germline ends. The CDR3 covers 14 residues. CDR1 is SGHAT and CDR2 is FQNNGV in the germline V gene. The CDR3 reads CASTLTNLLHEQYF. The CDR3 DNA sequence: TGTGCCAGCACCCTGACAAACCTCCTCCACGAGCAGTACTTC.

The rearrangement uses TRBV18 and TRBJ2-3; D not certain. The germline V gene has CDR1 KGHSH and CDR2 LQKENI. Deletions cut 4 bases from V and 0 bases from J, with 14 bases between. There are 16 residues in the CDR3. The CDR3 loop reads CASSREMRSSTDTQYF. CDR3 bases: TGTGCCAGCTCACGTGAAATGCGGTCTAGCACAGATACGCAGTATTTT.

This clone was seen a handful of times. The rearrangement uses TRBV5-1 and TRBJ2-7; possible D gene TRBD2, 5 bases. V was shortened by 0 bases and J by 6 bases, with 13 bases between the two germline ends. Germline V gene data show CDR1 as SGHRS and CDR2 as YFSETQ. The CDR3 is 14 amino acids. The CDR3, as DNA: TGCGCCAGCAGCTTGGCCGTCGGGATAGGCGAGCAGTACTTC. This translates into CASSLAVGIGEQYF.

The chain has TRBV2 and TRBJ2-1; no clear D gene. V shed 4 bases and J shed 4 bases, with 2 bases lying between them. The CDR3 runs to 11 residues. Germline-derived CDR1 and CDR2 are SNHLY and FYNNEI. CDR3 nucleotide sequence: TGTGCCAGCAGTGTGTACAATGAGCAGTTCTTC. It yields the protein CASSVYNEQFF. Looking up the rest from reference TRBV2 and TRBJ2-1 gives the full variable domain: EPEVTQTPSHQVTQMGQEVILRCVPISNHLYFYWYRQILGQKVEFLVSFYNNEISEKSEIFDDQFSVERPDGSNFTLKIRSTKLEDSAMYFCASSVYNEQFFGPGTRLTVL.